This TCR beta chain is drawn from a study of CD8 T cells in ankylosing spondylitis. Making use of molecular barcodes, quantitative 5'-RACE generated TCR beta libraries. TCRdb redid the calling of the 5' RACE reads with MiXCR, one entry per CDR3 protein. Of approximately 31,000 distinct CDR3 sequences in the sample, more than 25% are singletons; the top ten hold 45%. This clonotype occurred many times. Its specificity is unknown. The study's findings and limits: Within ankylosing spondylitis blood, a TCR beta motif made up of eight or nine highly homologous variants appeared to be characteristic. Reports say disease-linked clones showed up significantly more in matched ankylosing spondylitis synovial fluid.

This receptor was identified in a male donor with ankylosing spondylitis. Sequencing input: synovial fluid, either unsorted or a sorted T cell fraction (not recorded which).

The CDR3 region has the DNA TGCAGCGTTGAAAGCGGGAATGGCAATGAGCAGTTCTTC. Translation gives CSVESGNGNEQFF. The chain couples TRBV29-1 to TRBJ2-1, with 7 bases lining up with TRBD2. CDR1 and CDR2 (germline): SQVTM, ANQGSEA. The CDR3 covers 13 residues. V shed 2 bases, J shed 6 bases, and the junction held 4 bases outside the gene matches.